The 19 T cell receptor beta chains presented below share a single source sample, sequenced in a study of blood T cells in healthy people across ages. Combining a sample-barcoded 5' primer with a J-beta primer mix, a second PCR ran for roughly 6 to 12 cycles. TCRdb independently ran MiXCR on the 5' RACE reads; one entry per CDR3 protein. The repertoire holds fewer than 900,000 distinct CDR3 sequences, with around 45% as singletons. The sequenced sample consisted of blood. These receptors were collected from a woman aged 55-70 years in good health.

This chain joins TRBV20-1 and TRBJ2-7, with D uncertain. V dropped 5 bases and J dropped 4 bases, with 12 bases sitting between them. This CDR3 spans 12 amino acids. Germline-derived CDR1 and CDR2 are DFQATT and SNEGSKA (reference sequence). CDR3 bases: TGCAGTGCTGGGCGACTTGGATACGAGCAGTACTTC. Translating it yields CSAGRLGYEQYF.

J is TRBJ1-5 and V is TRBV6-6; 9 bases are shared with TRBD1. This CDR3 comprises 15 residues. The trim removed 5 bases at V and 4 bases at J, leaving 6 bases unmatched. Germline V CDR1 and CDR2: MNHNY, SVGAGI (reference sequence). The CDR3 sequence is CASSSRQGVNQPQHF. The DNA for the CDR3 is TGTGCCAGCAGTAGTCGACAGGGGGTGAATCAGCCCCAGCATTTT.

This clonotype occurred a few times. CDR3 sequence (DNA): TGTGCCAGCAGTTTAGGGAGCGGGAGACGCGAGCAGTACTTC. Translation gives CASSLGSGRREQYF. V and J are TRBV28 and TRBJ2-4; 8 nucleotides line up with TRBD2. The J call is uncertain, as TRBJ2-7 better fits the DNA end. Germline loops: CDR1 MDHEN, CDR2 SYDVKM. CDR3 length: 14 amino acids.

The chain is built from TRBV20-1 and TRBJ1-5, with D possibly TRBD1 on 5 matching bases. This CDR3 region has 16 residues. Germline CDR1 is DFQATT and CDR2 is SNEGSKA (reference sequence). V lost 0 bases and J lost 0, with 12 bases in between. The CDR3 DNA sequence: TGCAGTGCTAGAGATTGGAGGACAAGTAGCAATCAGCCCCAGCATTTT. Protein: CSARDWRTSSNQPQHF.

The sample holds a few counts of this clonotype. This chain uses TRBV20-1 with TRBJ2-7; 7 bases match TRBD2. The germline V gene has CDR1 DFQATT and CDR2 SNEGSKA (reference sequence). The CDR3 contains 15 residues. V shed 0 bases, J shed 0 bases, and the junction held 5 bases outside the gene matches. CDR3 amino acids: CSARDWASGSYEQYF. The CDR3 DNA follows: TGCAGTGCTAGAGATTGGGCTAGCGGCTCCTACGAGCAGTACTTC.

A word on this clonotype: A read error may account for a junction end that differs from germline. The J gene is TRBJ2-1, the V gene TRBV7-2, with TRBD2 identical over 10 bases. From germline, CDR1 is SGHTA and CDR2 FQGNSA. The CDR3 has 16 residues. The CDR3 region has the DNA TGTGCCGGCAGCCCTGCTAGCGGGAGTGCCTACAATGAGCAGTTCTTC. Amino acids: CAGSPASGSAYNEQFF. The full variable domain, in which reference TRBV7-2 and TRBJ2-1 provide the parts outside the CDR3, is GAGVSQSPSNKVTEKGKDVELRCDPISGHTALYWYRQSLGQGLEFLIYFQGNSAPDKSGLPSDRFSAERTGGSVSTLTIQRTQQEDSAVYLCAGSPASGSAYNEQFFGPGTRLTVL.

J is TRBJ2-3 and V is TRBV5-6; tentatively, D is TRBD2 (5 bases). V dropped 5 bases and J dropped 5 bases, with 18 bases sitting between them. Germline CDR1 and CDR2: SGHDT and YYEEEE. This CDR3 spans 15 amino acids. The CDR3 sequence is CASSGGPQPRDTQYF. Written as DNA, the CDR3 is TGTGCCAGCAGTGGCGGGCCCCAACCCCGAGATACGCAGTATTTT.

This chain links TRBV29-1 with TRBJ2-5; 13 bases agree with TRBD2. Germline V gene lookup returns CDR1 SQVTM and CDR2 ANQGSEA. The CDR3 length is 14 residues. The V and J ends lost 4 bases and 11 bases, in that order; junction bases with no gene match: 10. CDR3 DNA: TGCAGCGTTGGGGGACTAGCGGGAAGGGTAGAGCAGTACTTC. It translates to CSVGGLAGRVEQYF.

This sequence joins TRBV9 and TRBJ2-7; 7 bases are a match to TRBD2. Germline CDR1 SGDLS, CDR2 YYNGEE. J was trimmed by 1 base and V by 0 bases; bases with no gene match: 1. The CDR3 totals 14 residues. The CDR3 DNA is TGTGCCAGCAGCGTAGCTAGCGGATCCTACGAGCAGTACTTC. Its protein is CASSVASGSYEQYF.

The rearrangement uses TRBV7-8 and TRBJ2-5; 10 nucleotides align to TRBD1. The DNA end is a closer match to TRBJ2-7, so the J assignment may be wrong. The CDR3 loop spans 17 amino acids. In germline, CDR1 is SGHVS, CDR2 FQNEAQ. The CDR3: CASSFDFLGQGAYEQYF. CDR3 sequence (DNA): TGTGCCAGCAGTTTCGACTTTCTCGGACAGGGGGCCTACGAGCAGTACTTC.

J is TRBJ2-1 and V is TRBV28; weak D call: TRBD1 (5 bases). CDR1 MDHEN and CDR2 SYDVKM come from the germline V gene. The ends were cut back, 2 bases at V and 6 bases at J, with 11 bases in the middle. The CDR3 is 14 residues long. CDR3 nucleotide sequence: TGTGCCAGCAGTTTAAGCACAGGTTTCAATGAGCAGTTCTTC. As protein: CASSLSTGFNEQFF.

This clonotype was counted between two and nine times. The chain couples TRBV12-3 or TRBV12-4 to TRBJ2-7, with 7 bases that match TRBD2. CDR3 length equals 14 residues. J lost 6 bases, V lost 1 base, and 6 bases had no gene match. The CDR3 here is CASSLGGGSAEQYF. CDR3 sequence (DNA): TGTGCCAGCAGTTTAGGGGGCGGGAGTGCCGAGCAGTACTTC.

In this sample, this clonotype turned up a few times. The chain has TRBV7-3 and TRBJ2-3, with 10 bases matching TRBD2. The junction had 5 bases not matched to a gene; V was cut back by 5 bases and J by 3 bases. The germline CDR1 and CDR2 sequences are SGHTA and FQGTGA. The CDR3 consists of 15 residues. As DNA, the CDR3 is TGTGCCAGCAGCCAAGCGGGAGGGCTGACAGATACGCAGTATTTT. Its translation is CASSQAGGLTDTQYF.

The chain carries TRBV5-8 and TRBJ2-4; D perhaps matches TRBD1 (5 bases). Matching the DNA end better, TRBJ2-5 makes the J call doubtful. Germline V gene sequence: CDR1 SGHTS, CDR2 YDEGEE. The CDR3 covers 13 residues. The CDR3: CASSLEKGETQYF. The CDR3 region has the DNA TGTGCCAGCAGCTTGGAAAAGGGGGAGACCCAGTACTTC.

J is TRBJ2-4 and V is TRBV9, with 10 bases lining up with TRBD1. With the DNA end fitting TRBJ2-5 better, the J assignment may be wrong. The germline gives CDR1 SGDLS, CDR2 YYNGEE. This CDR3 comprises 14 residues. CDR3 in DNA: TGTGCCAGCAGCGTAAGGGGACAGGGGGAGACCCAGTACTTC. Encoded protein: CASSVRGQGETQYF.

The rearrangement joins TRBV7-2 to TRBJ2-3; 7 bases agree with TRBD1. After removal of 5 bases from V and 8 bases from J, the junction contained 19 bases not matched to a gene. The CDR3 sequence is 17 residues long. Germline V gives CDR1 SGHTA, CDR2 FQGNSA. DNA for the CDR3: TGTGCCAGCAGCCCTCAACTCCGGACAGGACACTCAACTACGCAGTATTTT. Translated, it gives CASSPQLRTGHSTTQYF.

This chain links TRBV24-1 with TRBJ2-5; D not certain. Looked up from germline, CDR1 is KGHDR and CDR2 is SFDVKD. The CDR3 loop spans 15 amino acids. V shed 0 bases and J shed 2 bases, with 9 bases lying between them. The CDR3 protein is CATSDLPDGQETQYF. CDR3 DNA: TGTGCCACCAGTGATTTGCCGGACGGGCAAGAGACCCAGTACTTC.

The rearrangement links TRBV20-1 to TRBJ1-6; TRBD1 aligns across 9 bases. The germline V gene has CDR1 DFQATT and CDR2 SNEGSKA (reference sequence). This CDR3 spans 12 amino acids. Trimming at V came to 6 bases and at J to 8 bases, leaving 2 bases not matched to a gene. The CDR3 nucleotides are TGCAGTGCGCGGACAGGGGATTCACCCCTCCACTTT. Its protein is CSARTGDSPLHF.

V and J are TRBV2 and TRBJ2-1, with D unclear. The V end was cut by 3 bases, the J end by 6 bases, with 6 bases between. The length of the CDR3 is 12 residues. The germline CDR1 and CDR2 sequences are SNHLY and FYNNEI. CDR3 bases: TGTGCCAGCAGTGATTGGGGCAATGAGCAGTTCTTC. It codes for CASSDWGNEQFF.